This T cell receptor beta chain was captured by sequencing in a study of post-analysis software for immune sequencing data. Unique molecular identifiers were present in the TCR beta cDNA libraries. MiXCR, run by TCRdb on the PCR reads, gives a single entry per CDR3 protein. The table lists some 690,000 distinct CDR3 sequences, 25% to 30% of them singletons, with roughly 0.57% in the top ten. In its sample, this clonotype was seen a few times. Its antigen is currently unknown. General observations from the study: Patients carried 5 or 6 TRBV segments more frequently than controls did, and TRBV5-6, TRBV5-1 and TRBV20-1 were among them.

Germline CDR1 reads SGHRS; CDR2 reads YFSETQ. The CDR3 extends over 14 amino acids. The TCR was taken from a girl aged 10 to 17 with multiple sclerosis. The J gene is TRBJ2-5, the V gene TRBV5-1; TRBD1 matches 8 bases. The DNA end favors TRBJ2-7, so the J call may be wrong. Sequencing was carried out using blood. Here the CDR3 DNA reads TGCGCCAGCAGTGAACAGGGGGATAGTTACGAGCAGTACTTC. Translating it yields CASSEQGDSYEQYF.